The T cell receptor (beta chain) described here comes from a study of blood T cells in healthy people across ages. This clonotype was counted ten times or more. Using a J-beta primer mix together with a sample-barcoded 5' primer, a second PCR was run for roughly 7 to 12 cycles. TCRdb called the 5' RACE reads again in MiXCR, with one record for every CDR3 protein. The sample shows 1.5 million to 2 million distinct CDR3 sequences, 28% of them seen only once. Germline trimming cut 5 bases from V and 5 bases from J; bases unmatched to any gene: 9. This CDR3 comprises 15 residues. Germline CDR1 is SGHTA and CDR2 is FQGNSA.

Sequencing was done on a sample of blood. The chain links TRBV7-2 to TRBJ2-7; 10 nucleotides agree with TRBD2. The receptor was isolated from a young woman in good health. CDR3: CASSPNIAGGHEQYF. CDR3 bases: TGTGCCAGCAGCCCAAATATAGCGGGAGGACACGAGCAGTACTTC.